Below are 19 T cell receptor beta chains sequenced from a single sample in a study of cytomegalovirus exposure and HLA in healthy donors. Primers included in the PCR were 60 Vbeta and 13 Jbeta primers. The data were produced by immunoSEQ multiplex PCR, yet TCRdb's version contains in-frame clones alone and is incomplete. The table records under 150,000 clones, about 80% of them present only once. Sample: PBMCs. The source of these receptors is a man aged 25 to 40 in good health and CMV-seropositive.

This clone has just a few counts. This chain joins TRBV10-3 and TRBJ2-1; 11 bases match TRBD2. There are 14 residues in the CDR3. From germline, CDR1 is ENHRY and CDR2 SYGVKD. V was pared by 8 bases and J by 8 bases, with 8 bases of the junction left unmatched. In DNA form, the CDR3 reads TGTGCCATCGGACTTAGCGGGGGGGGCGATGAGCAGTTCTTC. This sequence encodes CAIGLSGGGDEQFF.

This chain connects TRBV19 to TRBJ1-1; TRBD1 might be the D (6 bases). V gave up 5 bases and J gave up 4 bases, with 14 bases separating them. The CDR3 totals 14 residues. The germline V gene encodes CDR1 LNHDA and CDR2 SQIVND (reference sequence). The CDR3 DNA follows: TGTGCCAGTAGTGTCGAGGGCAGGGGCACTGAAGCTTTCTTT. Amino acids: CASSVEGRGTEAFF.

The chain couples TRBV4-1 to TRBJ2-3; D remains unclear. Germline CDR1 and CDR2: MGHRA and YSYEKL. CDR3 length equals 15 residues. Trimming took 1 base from V and 2 from J, leaving 10 bases between them. The CDR3 here is CASSQVGHLTDTQYF. As DNA, the CDR3 is TGCGCCAGCAGCCAAGTGGGCCACCTCACAGATACGCAGTATTTT.

This chain links TRBV7-2 with TRBJ2-2; 10 bases align to TRBD2. The CDR3 spans 16 residues. The germline V gene encodes CDR1 SGHTA and CDR2 FQGNSA. With 5 bases clipped from V and 9 bases from J, the junction kept 12 bases outside the gene matches. The CDR3 is CASSLRFTSGKRELFF. For the CDR3, the DNA is TGTGCCAGCAGCCTAAGGTTTACTAGCGGGAAACGGGAGCTGTTTTTT.

Worth noting for this clone: One junction end disagrees with the germline gene, perhaps due to a read error. This chain uses TRBV6-1 with TRBJ2-3; 14 bases are shared with TRBD2. CDR3 length equals 16 residues. Germline V lookup: CDR1 MNHNS, CDR2 SASEGT. The CDR3 sequence is CASREGTSGRLDTQYF. In nucleotides, the CDR3 is TGTGCCAGCAGGGAAGGGACTAGCGGGAGACTAGATACGCAGTATTTT.

This clone was counted only a few times. The rearrangement joins TRBV28 to TRBJ2-5, with TRBD2 matching 11 bases. Germline CDR1 and CDR2: MDHEN and SYDVKM. This CDR3 comprises 16 residues. The trim removed 2 bases at V and 4 bases at J, leaving 6 bases unmatched. The CDR3 is CASSLLSGGDGETQYF. The CDR3 DNA reads as TGTGCCAGCAGTTTACTTAGCGGGGGGGATGGAGAGACCCAGTACTTC.

The V gene is TRBV15, the J gene TRBJ2-1, with 9 bases fitting TRBD1. The ends lost 8 bases at V and 10 bases at J; junction bases unmatched: 9. The CDR3 spans 13 residues. Germline V gene sequence: CDR1 LNHNV, CDR2 YYDKDF (reference sequence). The CDR3 coding sequence is TGTGCCACCCTTTGGACAGGGGAGTGCGAGCAGTTCTTC. Encoded protein: CATLWTGECEQFF.

The J gene is TRBJ1-2, the V gene TRBV7-9; perhaps TRBD1 as D (5 bases). The germline V and J ends were trimmed by 6 bases and 4 bases, with 21 bases remaining between them. The CDR3 is 16 amino acids. CDR1 is SEHNR and CDR2 is FQNEAQ in the germline V gene (reference sequence). CDR3 in amino acids: CASSSGNRNPFYGYTF. CDR3 nucleotide sequence: TGTGCCAGCAGTTCCGGTAACAGGAACCCGTTCTATGGCTACACCTTC.

A remark on this clone: Other nucleotide sequences from this sample produce the same CDR3. The chain is built from TRBV5-8 and TRBJ2-1; D call uncertain. The V end was cut by 0 bases, the J end by 0 bases, with 7 bases between. CDR3 length equals 15 residues. Germline values: CDR1 SGHTS, CDR2 YDEGEE. The DNA for the CDR3 is TGTGCCAGCAGCTTGGGACGGAGCTCCTACAATGAGCAGTTCTTC. Amino acid sequence: CASSLGRSSYNEQFF.

The rearrangement uses TRBV10-1 and TRBJ2-3; TRBD2 is a possible D gene (6 bases). Germline CDR1 is WNHNN and CDR2 is SYGVQD (reference sequence). The CDR3 spans 12 residues. Trimming left V 4 bases short and J 10 bases short, with 12 bases between. Written as DNA, the CDR3 is TGCGCCAGCAGTGCGACTAGTGGCCCGCAGTATTTT. Translating it yields CASSATSGPQYF.

J is TRBJ2-7 and V is TRBV2; tentatively, D is TRBD2 (6 bases). This CDR3 has 15 residues. Looked up from germline, CDR1 is SNHLY and CDR2 is FYNNEI. V was cut by 3 bases and J by 0 bases, with 12 bases left in between. The CDR3 protein is CASSDRAGSSYEQYF. DNA of the CDR3: TGTGCCAGCAGTGATAGGGCGGGGAGCTCCTACGAGCAGTACTTC.

DNA of the CDR3: TGCGCCAGCAGCCAAGAGGGGCGGGGTAGCACAGATACGCAGTATTTT. Protein sequence: CASSQEGRGSTDTQYF. J is TRBJ2-3 and V is TRBV4-1; TRBD2 might be the D (6 bases). Germline V gene lookup returns CDR1 MGHRA and CDR2 YSYEKL. V dropped 0 bases and J dropped 0 bases, with 10 bases sitting between them. CDR3 size: 16 residues.

This sequence joins TRBV28 and TRBJ2-3; TRBD2 matches 9 bases. The CDR3 runs 14 residues. CDR1 MDHEN and CDR2 SYDVKM come from the germline V gene. V was pared by 1 base and J by 8 bases, with 4 bases of the junction left unmatched. The CDR3 here is CASSLLREGGTQYF. The CDR3, as DNA: TGTGCCAGCAGTTTATTGCGGGAGGGGGGTACGCAGTATTTT.

The V gene is TRBV2, the J gene TRBJ2-2; tentative D call: TRBD2 (7 bases). Trimming took 5 bases from V and 5 from J, leaving 15 bases between them. Germline CDR1 is SNHLY and CDR2 is FYNNEI. The CDR3 runs 15 residues. The DNA of the CDR3 is TGTGCCAGCAGTAATCGGGGGGCGGCGACCGGGGAGCTGTTTTTT. This encodes CASSNRGAATGELFF.

The chain recombines TRBV6-1 with TRBJ1-1; D is uncertain. The CDR3 spans 14 residues. The germline V gene encodes CDR1 MNHNS and CDR2 SASEGT. Trimming removed 3 bases from V and 5 bases from J, with 13 bases in between. The CDR3 DNA sequence: TGTGCCAGCAGTGACTCCCCCTCCGTTACTGAAGCTTTCTTT. It is translated as CASSDSPSVTEAFF.

The chain employs TRBV5-6 and TRBJ2-3, with 9 bases that match TRBD1. The trim removed 3 bases at V and 3 bases at J, leaving 8 bases unmatched. The CDR3 consists of 16 residues. From germline, CDR1 is SGHDT and CDR2 YYEEEE. CDR3 DNA: TGTGCCAGCAGCTCCGTGGACAGGGGAATTACAGATACGCAGTATTTT. This translates into CASSSVDRGITDTQYF. The full variable domain, with the rest looked up from reference TRBV5-6 and TRBJ2-3, is DAGVTQSPTHLIKTRGQQVTLRCSPKSGHDTVSWYQQALGQGPQFIFQYYEEEERQRGNFPDRFSGHQFPNYSSELNVNALLLGDSALYLCASSSVDRGITDTQYFGPGTRLTVL.

The chain couples TRBV5-8 to TRBJ2-1, with 10 bases fitting TRBD1. After removal of 5 bases from V and 6 bases from J, the junction contained 8 bases not matched to a gene. Per germline, CDR1 SGHTS and CDR2 YDEGEE. This CDR3 has 15 residues. The CDR3 loop reads CASRPGTGVPNEQFF. The CDR3 coding sequence is TGTGCCAGCAGGCCCGGGACAGGGGTTCCCAATGAGCAGTTCTTC.

This chain uses TRBV6-4 with TRBJ2-3; tentative D call: TRBD2 (7 bases). V was shortened by 5 bases and J by 5 bases, with 14 bases between the two germline ends. This CDR3 has 14 residues. Germline V gene lookup returns CDR1 MRHNA and CDR2 SNTAGT. The CDR3 loop reads CASSSEGGGDTQYF. For the CDR3, the DNA is TGTGCCAGCAGTTCGGAGGGGGGGGGAGATACGCAGTATTTT.

This sequence joins TRBV11-3 and TRBJ1-2; D gene unclear. CDR3 length: 13 amino acids. Germline V lookup: CDR1 SGHNT, CDR2 YENEEA. V lost 5 bases and J 1 base, leaving 8 bases between the germline ends. CDR3 protein: CASSPLSNYGYTF. In nucleotides, the CDR3 is TGTGCCAGCAGCCCCCTAAGTAACTATGGCTACACCTTC.